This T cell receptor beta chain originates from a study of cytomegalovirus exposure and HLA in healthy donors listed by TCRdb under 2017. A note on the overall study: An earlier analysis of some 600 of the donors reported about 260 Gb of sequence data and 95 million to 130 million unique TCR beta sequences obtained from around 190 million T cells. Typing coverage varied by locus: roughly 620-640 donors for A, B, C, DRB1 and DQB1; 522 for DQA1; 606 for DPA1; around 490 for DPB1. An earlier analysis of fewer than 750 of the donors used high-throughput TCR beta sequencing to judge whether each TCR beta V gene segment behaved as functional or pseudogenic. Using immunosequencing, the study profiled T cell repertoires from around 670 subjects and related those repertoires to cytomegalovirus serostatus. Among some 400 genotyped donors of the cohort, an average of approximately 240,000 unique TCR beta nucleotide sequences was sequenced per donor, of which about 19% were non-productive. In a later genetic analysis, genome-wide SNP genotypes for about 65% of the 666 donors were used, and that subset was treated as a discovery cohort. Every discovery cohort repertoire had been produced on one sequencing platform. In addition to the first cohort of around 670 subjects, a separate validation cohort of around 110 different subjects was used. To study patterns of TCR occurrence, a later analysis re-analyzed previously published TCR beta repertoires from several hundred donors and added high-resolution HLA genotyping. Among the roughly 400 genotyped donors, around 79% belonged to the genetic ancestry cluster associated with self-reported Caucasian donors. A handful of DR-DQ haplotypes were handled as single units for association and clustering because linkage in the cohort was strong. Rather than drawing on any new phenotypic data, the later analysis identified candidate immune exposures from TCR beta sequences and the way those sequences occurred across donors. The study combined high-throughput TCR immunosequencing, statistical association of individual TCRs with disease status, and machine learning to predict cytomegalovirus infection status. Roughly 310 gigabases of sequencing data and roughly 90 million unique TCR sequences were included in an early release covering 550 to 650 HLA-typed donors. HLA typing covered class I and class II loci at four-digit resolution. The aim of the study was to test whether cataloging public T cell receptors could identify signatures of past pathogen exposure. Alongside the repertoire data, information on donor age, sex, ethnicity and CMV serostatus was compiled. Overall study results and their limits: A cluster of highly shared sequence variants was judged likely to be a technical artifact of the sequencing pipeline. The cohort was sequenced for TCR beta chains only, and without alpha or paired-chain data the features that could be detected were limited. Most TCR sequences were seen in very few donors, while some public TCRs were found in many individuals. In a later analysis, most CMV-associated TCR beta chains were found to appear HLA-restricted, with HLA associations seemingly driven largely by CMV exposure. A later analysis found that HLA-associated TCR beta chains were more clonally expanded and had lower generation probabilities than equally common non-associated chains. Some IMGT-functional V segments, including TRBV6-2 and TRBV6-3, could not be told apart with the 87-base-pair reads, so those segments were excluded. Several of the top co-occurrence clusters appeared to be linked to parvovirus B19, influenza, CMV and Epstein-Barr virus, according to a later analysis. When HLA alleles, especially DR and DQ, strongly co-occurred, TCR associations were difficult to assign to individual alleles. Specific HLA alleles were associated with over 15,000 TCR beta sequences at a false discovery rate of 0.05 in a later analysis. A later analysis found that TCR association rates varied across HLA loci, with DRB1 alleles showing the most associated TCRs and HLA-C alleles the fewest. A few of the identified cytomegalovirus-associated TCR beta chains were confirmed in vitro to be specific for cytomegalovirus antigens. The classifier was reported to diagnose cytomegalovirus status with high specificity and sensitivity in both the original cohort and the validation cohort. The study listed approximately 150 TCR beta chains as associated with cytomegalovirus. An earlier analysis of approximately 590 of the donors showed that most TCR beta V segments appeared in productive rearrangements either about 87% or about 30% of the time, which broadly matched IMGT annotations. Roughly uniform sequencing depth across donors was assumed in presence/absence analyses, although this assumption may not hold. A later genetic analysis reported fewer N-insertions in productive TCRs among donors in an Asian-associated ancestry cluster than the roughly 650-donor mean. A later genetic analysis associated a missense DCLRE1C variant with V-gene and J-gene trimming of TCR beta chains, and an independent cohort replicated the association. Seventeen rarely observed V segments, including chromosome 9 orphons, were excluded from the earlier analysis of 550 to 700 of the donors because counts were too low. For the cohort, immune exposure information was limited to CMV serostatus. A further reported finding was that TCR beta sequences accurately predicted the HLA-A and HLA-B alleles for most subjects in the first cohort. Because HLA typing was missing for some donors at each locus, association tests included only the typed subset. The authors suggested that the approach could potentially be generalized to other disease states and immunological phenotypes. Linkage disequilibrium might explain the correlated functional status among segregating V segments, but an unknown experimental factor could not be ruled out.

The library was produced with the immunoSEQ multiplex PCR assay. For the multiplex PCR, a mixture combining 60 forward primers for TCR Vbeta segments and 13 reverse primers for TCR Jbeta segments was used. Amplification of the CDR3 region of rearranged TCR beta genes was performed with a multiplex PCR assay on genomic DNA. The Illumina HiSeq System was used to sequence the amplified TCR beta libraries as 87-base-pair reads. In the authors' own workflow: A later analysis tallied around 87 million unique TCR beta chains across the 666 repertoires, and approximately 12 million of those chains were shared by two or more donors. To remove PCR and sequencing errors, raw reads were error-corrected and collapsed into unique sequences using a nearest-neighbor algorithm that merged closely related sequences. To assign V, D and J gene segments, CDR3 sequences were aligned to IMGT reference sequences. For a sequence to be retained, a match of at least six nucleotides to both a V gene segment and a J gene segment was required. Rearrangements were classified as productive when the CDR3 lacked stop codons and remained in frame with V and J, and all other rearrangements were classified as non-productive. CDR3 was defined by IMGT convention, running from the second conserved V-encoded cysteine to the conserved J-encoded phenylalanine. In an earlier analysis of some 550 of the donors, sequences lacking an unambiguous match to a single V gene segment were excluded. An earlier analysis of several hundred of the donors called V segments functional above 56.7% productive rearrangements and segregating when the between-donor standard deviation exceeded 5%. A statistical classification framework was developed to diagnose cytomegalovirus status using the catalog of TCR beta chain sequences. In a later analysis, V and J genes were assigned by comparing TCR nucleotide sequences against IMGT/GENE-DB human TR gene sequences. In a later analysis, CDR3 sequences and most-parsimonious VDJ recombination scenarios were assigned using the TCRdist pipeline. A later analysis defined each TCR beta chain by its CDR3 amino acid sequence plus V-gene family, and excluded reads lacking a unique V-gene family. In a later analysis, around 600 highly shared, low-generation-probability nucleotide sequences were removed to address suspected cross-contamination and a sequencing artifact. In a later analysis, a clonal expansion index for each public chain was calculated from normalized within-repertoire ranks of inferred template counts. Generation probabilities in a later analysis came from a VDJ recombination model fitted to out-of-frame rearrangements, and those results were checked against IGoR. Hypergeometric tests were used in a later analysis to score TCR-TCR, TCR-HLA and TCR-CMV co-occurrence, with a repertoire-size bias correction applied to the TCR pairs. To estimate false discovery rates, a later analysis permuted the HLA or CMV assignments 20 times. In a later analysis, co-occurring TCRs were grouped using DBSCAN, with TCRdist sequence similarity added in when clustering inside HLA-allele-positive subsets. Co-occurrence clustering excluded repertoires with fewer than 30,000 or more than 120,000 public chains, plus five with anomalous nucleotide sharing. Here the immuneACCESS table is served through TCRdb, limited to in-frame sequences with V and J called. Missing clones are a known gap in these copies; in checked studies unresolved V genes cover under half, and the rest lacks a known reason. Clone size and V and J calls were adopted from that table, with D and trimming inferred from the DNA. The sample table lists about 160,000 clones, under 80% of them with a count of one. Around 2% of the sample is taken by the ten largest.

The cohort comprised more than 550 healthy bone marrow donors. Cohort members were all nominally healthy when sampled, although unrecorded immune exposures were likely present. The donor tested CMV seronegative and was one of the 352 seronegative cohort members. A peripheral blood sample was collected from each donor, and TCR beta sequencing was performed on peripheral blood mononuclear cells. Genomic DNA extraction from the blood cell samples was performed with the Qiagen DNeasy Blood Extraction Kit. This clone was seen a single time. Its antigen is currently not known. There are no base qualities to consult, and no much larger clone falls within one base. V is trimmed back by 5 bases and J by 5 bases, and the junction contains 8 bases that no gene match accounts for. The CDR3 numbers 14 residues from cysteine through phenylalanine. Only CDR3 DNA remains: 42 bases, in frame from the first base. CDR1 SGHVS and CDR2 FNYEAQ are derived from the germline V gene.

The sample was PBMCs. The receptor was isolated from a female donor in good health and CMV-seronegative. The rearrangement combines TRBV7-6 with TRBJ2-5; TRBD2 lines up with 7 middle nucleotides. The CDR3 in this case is CASSVGLAVETQYF. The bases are TGTGCCAGCAGCGTAGGCCTAGCGGTGGAGACCCAGTACTTC.